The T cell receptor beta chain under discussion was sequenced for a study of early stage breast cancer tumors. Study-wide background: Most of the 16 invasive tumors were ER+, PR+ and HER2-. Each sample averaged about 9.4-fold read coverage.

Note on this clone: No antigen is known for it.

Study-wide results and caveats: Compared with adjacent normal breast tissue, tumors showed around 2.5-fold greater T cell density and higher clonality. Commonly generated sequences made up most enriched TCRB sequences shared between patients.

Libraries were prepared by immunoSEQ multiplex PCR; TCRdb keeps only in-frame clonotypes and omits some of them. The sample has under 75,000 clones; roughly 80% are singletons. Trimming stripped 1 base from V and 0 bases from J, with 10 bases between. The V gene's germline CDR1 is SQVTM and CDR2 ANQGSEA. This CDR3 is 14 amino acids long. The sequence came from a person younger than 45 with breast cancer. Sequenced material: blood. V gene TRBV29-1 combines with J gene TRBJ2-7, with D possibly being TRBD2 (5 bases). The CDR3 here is CSVEVSGSSYEQYF. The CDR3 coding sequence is TGCAGCGTTGAAGTTTCGGGGAGCTCCTACGAGCAGTACTTC.